The source of this T cell receptor (beta chain) is a study of T cells in localized non-small cell lung cancer. The CDR3 totals 15 residues. Germline assignment: CDR1 LNHNV and CDR2 YYDKDF (reference sequence). Trimming removed 0 bases from V and 9 bases from J, with 15 bases in between. Only in-frame clones appear in the TCRdb table, and some are missing; sequencing was by immunoSEQ multiplex PCR. The table lists over a thousand clones, around 22% of them singletons. The source was normal lung tissue next to the tumor, collected before any cancer treatment. V usage is TRBV15 and J usage is TRBJ2-1; no definite D call. The receptor's source is an older female donor with stage II squamous cell lung carcinoma. This CDR3 is CATSRDPGLPGEQFF. In DNA, the CDR3 is TGTGCCACCAGCAGAGATCCTGGGTTGCCAGGTGAGCAGTTCTTC.